These 30 T cell receptor beta chains were all obtained from the same sample, sequenced in a study of identical twins. TCRdb analysed the 5' RACE reads with MiXCR anew, one entry per CDR3 protein. This sample has hundreds of thousands of distinct CDR3 sequences, with 20% to 25% found just once. This sample was also put to use in a study of T cells expressing NK-cell markers.

Sequencing was carried out using CD4+ T cells sorted from blood. The origin of the receptors is a woman between 18 and 30 years old in good health.

This chain connects TRBV7-9 to TRBJ1-2; possible D gene TRBD1, 5 bases. The CDR3 spans 14 residues. The germline CDR1 and CDR2 sequences are SEHNR and FQNEAQ (reference sequence). The V and J ends lost 2 bases and 2 bases respectively, with 9 bases between them. CDR3 in amino acids: CASSLQGQNYGYTF. In DNA, the CDR3 is TGTGCCAGCAGCTTACAGGGCCAGAACTATGGCTACACCTTC.

This clonotype was detected only a few times. The chain uses TRBV29-1 and TRBJ2-7, with a possible D match to TRBD2 (5 bases). Per germline, CDR1 SQVTM and CDR2 ANQGSEA. The V end lost 3 bases, the J end lost 6 bases, and 9 bases lay between the germline ends. CDR3 length equals 11 residues. The CDR3 nucleotides are TGCAGCGTTGATCGAGGGAGCGAGCAGTACTTC. This codes for CSVDRGSEQYF.

The genes are TRBV6-1 and TRBJ2-6; D unresolved. This CDR3 is built from 12 residues. Germline V gene sequence: CDR1 MNHNS, CDR2 SASEGT. The germline V and J ends were trimmed by 7 bases and 3 bases, with 4 bases remaining between them. CDR3 amino acids: CASTVGANVLTF. The DNA of the CDR3 is TGTGCCAGCACTGTTGGGGCCAACGTCCTGACTTTC.

This clonotype has more than one count but fewer than ten. The chain employs TRBV5-1 and TRBJ2-7, with D possibly called TRBD1 or TRBD2 (5 bases each). V lost 4 bases, J lost 7 bases, and 15 bases lay in between. The CDR3 totals 13 residues. Germline values: CDR1 SGHRS, CDR2 YFSETQ. The CDR3: CASSPRGPEEQYF. DNA of the CDR3: TGCGCCAGCAGCCCAAGGGGACCGGAGGAGCAGTACTTC.

The chain couples TRBV12-3 or TRBV12-4 to TRBJ1-1; D is perhaps TRBD1 (6 bases). This CDR3 region has 13 residues. V was cut by 7 bases and J by 5 bases, with 14 bases left in between. The CDR3 nucleotides read TGTGCCAGCACCCTGAGGGGGGGAACTGAAGCTTTCTTT. Amino acids: CASTLRGGTEAFF.

The chain couples TRBV5-6 to TRBJ1-1; D remains unclear. CDR3 length equals 12 residues. Between the trimmed V and J ends, which lost 1 base and 7 bases, there was a span of 8 bases. Germline CDR1 and CDR2: SGHDT and YYEEEE. CDR3 region: CASSLPGGEAFF. The CDR3 nucleotides are TGTGCCAGCAGCTTGCCGGGTGGTGAAGCTTTCTTT.

The chain joins TRBV7-2 to TRBJ2-5; TRBD2 agrees at 9 bases. The CDR3 sequence is 15 residues long. The germline gives CDR1 SGHTA, CDR2 FQGNSA. Losses at the gene ends were 3 bases for V and 5 bases for J; bases not matched to a gene: 7. The CDR3 DNA follows: TGTGCCAGCAGCTTTCCGGCGGGGGGGCGGGAGACCCAGTACTTC. Translated: CASSFPAGGRETQYF.

This clonotype was seen only a few times. This chain links TRBV18 with TRBJ2-1, with a weak D call TRBD2 (5 bases). Germline V gives CDR1 KGHSH, CDR2 LQKENI. CDR3 length equals 15 residues. Trimming removed 4 bases at V and 2 bases at J, with 12 bases between. CDR3 loop: CASSRERLTYNEQFF. In DNA form, the CDR3 reads TGTGCCAGCTCACGGGAGCGGCTGACCTACAATGAGCAGTTCTTC. The whole variable domain, filled in from reference TRBV18 and TRBJ2-1, reads NAGVMQNPRHLVRRRGQEARLRCSPMKGHSHVYWYRQLPEEGLKFMVYLQKENIIDESGMPKERFSAEFPKEGPSILRIQQVVRGDSAAYFCASSRERLTYNEQFFGPGTRLTVL.

The chain links TRBV4-3 to TRBJ2-1, with a weak D call TRBD2 (6 bases). Trimming pared 0 bases from V and 3 bases from J, leaving 12 bases between. Germline loops: CDR1 LGHNA, CDR2 YSLEER. This CDR3 is 16 amino acids long. Here the CDR3 DNA reads TGCGCCAGCAGCCAAGATAGGCGGGATCTCTACAATGAGCAGTTCTTC. Translated, it gives CASSQDRRDLYNEQFF.

This sequence joins TRBV20-1 and TRBJ2-1; D might be TRBD1 (7 bases). The length of the CDR3 is 17 residues. The germline V gene encodes CDR1 DFQATT and CDR2 SNEGSKA (reference sequence). V dropped 3 bases and J dropped 6 bases, with 24 bases sitting between them. The CDR3 region has the DNA TGCAGTGCTAGGGCAAACTTTCTACCCCAGGGGGGCAATGAGCAGTTCTTC. This gives the protein CSARANFLPQGGNEQFF.

V and J are TRBV12-3 or TRBV12-4 and TRBJ2-1; TRBD2 might be the D (5 bases). Between the trimmed V and J ends, which lost 6 bases and 14 bases, there was a span of 17 bases. The CDR3 runs 12 residues. The CDR3 here is CASSQLGVEKFF. As DNA, the CDR3 is TGTGCCAGCAGCCAACTCGGGGTAGAAAAGTTCTTC.

This clonotype was found a few times. The genes are TRBV10-3 and TRBJ2-5; 9 bases line up with TRBD1. V was clipped by 2 bases and J by 2 bases; unmatched bases: 6. The CDR3 extends over 16 amino acids. Germline CDR1 is ENHRY and CDR2 is SYGVKD. In DNA, the CDR3 is TGTGCCATCAGTGAGAGGACAGGGGTTTGGCAAGAGACCCAGTACTTC. Amino acids: CAISERTGVWQETQYF.

This clonotype has a handful of counts. This chain uses TRBV20-1 with TRBJ1-1; 8 bases are a match to TRBD1. The germline CDR1 and CDR2 sequences are DFQATT and SNEGSKA (reference sequence). This CDR3 comprises 16 residues. V gave up 2 bases and J gave up 8 bases; unmatched junction bases: 16. In DNA form, the CDR3 reads TGCAGTGCTAGAATAGGGGGCCGGACAGGGAGAACAGAAGCTTTCTTT. It is translated as CSARIGGRTGRTEAFF.

This clonotype has a handful of counts. The chain combines TRBV7-2 with TRBJ2-4, with 7 nucleotides matching TRBD1. The CDR3 is 12 amino acids. The junction had 4 bases not matched to a gene; V was cut back by 5 bases and J by 9 bases. Germline values: CDR1 SGHTA, CDR2 FQGNSA. The CDR3 bases are TGTGCCAGCAGCAGGGACAGCGGCATTCAGTACTTC. Amino acid sequence: CASSRDSGIQYF.

This chain connects TRBV20-1 to TRBJ2-3; the D call may be TRBD1 or TRBD2 (5 bases each). Germline loops: CDR1 DFQATT, CDR2 SNEGSKA (reference sequence). The V and J ends lost 0 bases and 5 bases respectively, with 15 bases between them. CDR3 length equals 15 residues. CDR3: CSARETGRVRDTQYF. In nucleotides, the CDR3 is TGCAGTGCTAGAGAAACGGGGCGAGTAAGAGATACGCAGTATTTT.

The genes are TRBV5-1 and TRBJ2-7, with 11 bases identical to TRBD2. Trimming took 5 bases from V and 5 from J; bases not matched to a gene: 6. There are 14 residues in the CDR3. Germline V gene data show CDR1 as SGHRS and CDR2 as YFSETQ. Here the CDR3 reads CASRGASGRHEQYF. The CDR3 coding sequence is TGCGCCAGCAGGGGAGCTAGCGGGAGGCACGAGCAGTACTTC.

This clonotype has just a few counts. The CDR3 sequence: CASRIDTTEAFF. The CDR3, as DNA: TGTGCCAGCAGGATCGACACGACAGAAGCTTTCTTT. This chain connects TRBV11-3 to TRBJ1-1; D not resolved. The ends were cut back, 6 bases at V and 8 bases at J, with 13 bases in the middle. Germline V lookup: CDR1 SGHNT, CDR2 YENEEA. The CDR3 loop spans 12 amino acids.

This clonotype has a handful of counts. The CDR3: CASGTARSYTQYF. For the CDR3, the DNA is TGTGCCAGCGGCACGGCCCGTTCATATACGCAGTATTTT. The chain joins TRBV6-1 to TRBJ2-3, with D unresolved. The V gene lost 8 bases and the J gene lost 7 bases, with 16 bases spanning the gap. The germline CDR1 and CDR2 sequences are MNHNS and SASEGT. The CDR3 has 13 residues.

This clonotype was seen only a few times. The chain uses TRBV5-1 and TRBJ2-1; TRBD2 matches 12 bases. The CDR3 length is 17 residues. V was pared by 4 bases and J by 12 bases, with 17 bases of the junction left unmatched. Germline assignment: CDR1 SGHRS and CDR2 YFSETQ. The CDR3 coding sequence is TGCGCCAGCAGCGCGACTAGCGGGGGCGTTTTGAGTGTGGGGCAGTTCTTC. Its translation is CASSATSGGVLSVGQFF.

The chain combines TRBV24-1 with TRBJ2-1, with 10 nucleotides matching TRBD1. The CDR3 loop spans 15 amino acids. V was pared by 3 bases and J by 8 bases, with 6 bases of the junction left unmatched. The germline V gene has CDR1 KGHDR and CDR2 SFDVKD. In DNA form, the CDR3 reads TGTGCCACCAGTGATCCGGACAGGGGGAAGGATGAGCAGTTCTTC. It specifies CATSDPDRGKDEQFF.

This clonotype has only a few counts. This chain connects TRBV3-1 to TRBJ2-7; D remains ambiguous. Per the germline V gene, CDR1 is LGHDT and CDR2 is YNNKEL (reference sequence). Between the trimmed V and J ends, which lost 4 bases and 6 bases, there was a span of 19 bases. The CDR3 totals 15 residues. CDR3 residues: CASSPEPEIVSEQYF. The CDR3 region has the DNA TGTGCCAGCAGCCCAGAACCGGAGATAGTCTCCGAGCAGTACTTC.

This clonotype was recorded a few times. J is TRBJ2-3 and V is TRBV5-1, with 8 bases that match TRBD2. This CDR3 region has 15 residues. V trimming: 4 bases; J trimming: 0 bases; junction bases outside the gene matches: 4. Looked up from germline, CDR1 is SGHRS and CDR2 is YFSETQ. CDR3 sequence (DNA): TGCGCCAGCAGCCATAGCGGGATTAGCACAGATACGCAGTATTTT. Encoded protein: CASSHSGISTDTQYF.

The table lists this clonotype with a few counts. The gene calls are TRBV20-1 and TRBJ2-6, with D maybe TRBD2 (5 bases). Germline V gives CDR1 DFQATT, CDR2 SNEGSKA (reference sequence). V was trimmed by 7 bases and J by 0 bases, leaving 7 bases between them. The CDR3 is made up of 13 amino acids. For the CDR3, the DNA is TGCAGTGGACGGGACTCTGGGGCCAACGTCCTGACTTTC. It encodes CSGRDSGANVLTF.

The J gene is TRBJ1-2, the V gene TRBV6-1; D gene ambiguous. The CDR3 is 13 residues long. With 3 bases removed from V and 2 bases from J, the gap between germline ends came to 7 bases. Germline assignment: CDR1 MNHNS and CDR2 SASEGT. CDR3 DNA: TGTGCCAGCAGTGAGAGGGTGAACTATGGCTACACCTTC. Translated: CASSERVNYGYTF.

V is TRBV5-6 and J is TRBJ2-2; D unresolved. V shed 6 bases and J shed 5 bases, with 11 bases lying between them. The CDR3 is made up of 13 amino acids. The germline gives CDR1 SGHDT, CDR2 YYEEEE. This chain's CDR3 is CASTTFRTGELFF. CDR3 DNA sequence: TGTGCCAGCACCACCTTTAGGACCGGGGAGCTGTTTTTT.

V is TRBV5-5 and J is TRBJ1-2; 8 nucleotides match TRBD1. Germline V CDR1 and CDR2: SGHKS, YYEKEE (reference sequence). The CDR3 runs to 15 residues. V gave up 4 bases and J gave up 3 bases; unmatched junction bases: 8. The CDR3 spells CASSPRGPVDYGYTF. The CDR3 region has the DNA TGTGCCAGCAGCCCCAGGGGGCCGGTGGACTATGGCTACACCTTC.

This clonotype was detected many times. Germline and junction disagree at one end, which may indicate a read error. The rearrangement links TRBV5-1 to TRBJ2-2; 9 bases are shared with TRBD2. This CDR3 contains 15 residues. CDR1 is SGHRS, CDR2 YFSETQ, per germline. The CDR3 loop is CASSPGLAVTGELFF. The CDR3 DNA follows: TGTGCCAGCAGTCCGGGACTAGCCGTCACCGGGGAGCTGTTTTTT.

This clonotype was seen only once. The rearrangement joins TRBV25-1 to TRBJ1-2, with TRBD1 as a possible D gene (5 bases). The germline V and J ends were trimmed by 6 bases and 9 bases, with 23 bases remaining between them. The CDR3 contains 15 residues. Germline V gene lookup returns CDR1 MGHDK and CDR2 SYGVNS. For the CDR3, the DNA is TGTGCCAGCAGAGCCGGTACAGGTTCAATCGGTCGCTACACCTTC. This encodes CASRAGTGSIGRYTF.

This chain links TRBV11-3 with TRBJ2-1; the D is unclear. The CDR3 has 18 amino acids. V was cut by 5 bases and J by 0 bases, with 20 bases left in between. From germline, CDR1 is SGHNT and CDR2 YENEEA. CDR3 coding DNA: TGTGCCAGCAGCGGGTTATCTCAGAGTCTTCGCTCCTACAATGAGCAGTTCTTC. Its translation: CASSGLSQSLRSYNEQFF.

The chain couples TRBV6-2 or TRBV6-3 to TRBJ2-5, with D uncertain. The V and J ends lost 6 bases and 4 bases respectively, with 9 bases between them. Germline V gene data show CDR1 as MNHEY and CDR2 as SVGEGT. The CDR3 has 12 residues. For the CDR3, the DNA is TGTGCCAGCAGGACGGGCGCAGAGACCCAGTACTTC. Translated: CASRTGAETQYF.